Listed here are 7 T cell receptor beta chains from one sample, sequenced in a study of blood T cell repertoires in COVID-19. Profiled with immunoSEQ multiplex PCR; TCRdb holds only in-frame clones, not every one. The sample includes roughly 400,000 clones, 75% to 90% of them seen just once. Sequencing used PBMCs or T cells enriched from blood (not recorded which). The receptors come from a man aged 25-45 years who had recovered from COVID-19.

The J gene is TRBJ1-5, the V gene TRBV18, with 8 bases identical to TRBD1. The CDR3 is made up of 14 amino acids. Unmatched junction bases numbered 5, after V lost 3 bases and J lost 7 bases. The germline V gene has CDR1 KGHSH and CDR2 LQKENI. CDR3 residues: CASSPTGAGQPQHF. CDR3 in DNA: TGTGCCAGCTCACCGACAGGGGCGGGCCAGCCCCAGCATTTT.

The chain uses TRBV28 and TRBJ2-1; 8 bases fit TRBD2. This CDR3 comprises 16 residues. Trimming at V came to 2 bases and at J to 8 bases, leaving 11 bases not matched to a gene. Germline V gives CDR1 MDHEN, CDR2 SYDVKM. CDR3 region: CASSLTTGGPRDEQFF. DNA for the CDR3: TGTGCCAGCAGTTTAACAACGGGAGGGCCGAGGGATGAGCAGTTCTTC.

The V and J genes are TRBV5-4 and TRBJ2-1; 9 bases agree with TRBD1. V shed 4 bases, J shed 8 bases, and the junction held 10 bases outside the gene matches. The CDR3 length is 15 residues. Germline CDR1 SGHNT, CDR2 YYREEE (reference sequence). The CDR3 sequence: CASSRSATGGDEQFF. DNA of the CDR3: TGTGCCAGCAGCCGATCCGCCACAGGGGGCGATGAGCAGTTCTTC.

The V gene is TRBV9, the J gene TRBJ2-7; 8 bases are shared with TRBD2. The CDR3 is 15 amino acids. V lost 0 bases and J lost 6; bases outside the gene matches: 8. The V gene's germline CDR1 is SGDLS and CDR2 YYNGEE. CDR3 loop: CASSVASSGSGEQYF. In nucleotides, the CDR3 is TGTGCCAGCAGCGTAGCATCCAGCGGGAGTGGCGAGCAGTACTTC.

The rearrangement links TRBV10-1 to TRBJ1-2; TRBD1 matches at 8 bases. Per the germline V gene, CDR1 is WNHNN and CDR2 is SYGVQD (reference sequence). The CDR3 runs to 16 residues. Trimming removed 4 bases from V and 4 bases from J; junction bases left unmatched: 11. CDR3 bases: TGCGCCAGCAGTGGAACCTCCGGACAGGGCCTCTATGGCTACACCTTC. Amino acids: CASSGTSGQGLYGYTF.

This sequence joins TRBV12-5 and TRBJ2-5; D call uncertain. The CDR3 has 13 residues. Trimming removed 2 bases from V and 2 bases from J, with 6 bases in between. Germline CDR1 is LGHNT and CDR2 is FRNRAP. CDR3 loop: CASGLSEQETQYF. CDR3 sequence (DNA): TGTGCTAGTGGTTTGTCAGAACAAGAGACCCAGTACTTC.

This clone was detected only once. The rearrangement links TRBV6-5 to TRBJ2-7, with 9 bases matching TRBD1. V lost 3 bases, J lost 4 bases, and 10 bases stayed unmatched. CDR3 length: 16 amino acids. Germline V lookup: CDR1 MNHEY, CDR2 SVGAGI. The CDR3 loop reads CASSYWATGGAYEQYF. The CDR3 DNA follows: TGTGCCAGCAGTTATTGGGCAACAGGGGGCGCGTACGAGCAGTACTTC.